The text below deals with one T cell receptor beta chain. This clone was observed a handful of times. This receptor's antigen is unknown. No qualities accompany the bases; no much larger clone lies one base away. The immunoSEQ Assay, a bias-controlled multiplex PCR, was used to amplify TCRbeta CDR3 regions from genomic DNA. Per the original workflow: Nucleated cell counts per sample were estimated from amplification of reference gene primers within the assay. Sequence reads were collapsed and filtered to measure the absolute abundance of every unique TCRbeta CDR3 rearrangement. For each sample, productive Simpson clonality was calculated as the square root of Simpson's diversity index across productive rearrangements. This is the immuneACCESS table as TCRdb keeps it, with only in-frame sequences that have V and J called. A part of the clones is gone; compared with another copy, unresolved V genes explain less than half, and the rest is unexplained. That table is the source of V, J and clone size, and D and trimming were worked out from the DNA. The sample records tens of thousands of clones, roughly 88% of which are singletons. The ten largest clones capture roughly a third of the sample.

The data were taken from a study of blood T cell repertoires in COVID-19 (dated by TCRdb to about 2020). Describing the broader study: Samples from collaborators originated in the United States, Italy and Spain and spanned both the acute and convalescent phases of COVID-19. The prospective study material was composed of cDNA or gDNA derived from T cells, B-cell-depleted T cells, or PBMCs. Deeply sampled blood TCRbeta repertoires from subjects exposed to, actively infected with, or recovered from COVID-19 were included in the dataset. The repertoires were released in a freely available public database intended as a resource for research on the immune response to SARS-CoV-2. The samples were drawn from two sources: the first 160 participants of the ongoing ImmuneRACE study, and over 950 subjects contributed by 6 global collaborators. Nearly every sample came with metadata listing a de-identified subject ID, COVID-19 status, age in years and sex. Where available, HLA class I and class II types were obtained from metadata supplied by the sample provider rather than from assay-based typing. On the study overall, not on this receptor specifically: The amount of clinical and demographic metadata varied by source and participant and was provided uncurated.

The CDR3 holds 17 amino acids from the cysteine to the phenylalanine. The CDR3 DNA has 51 bases and is translated from base 1. Taken from the germline V gene (reference sequence), the CDR1 and CDR2 loops are SGHNT and YYREEE. Trimming leaves V shorter by 0 bases and J shorter by 6 bases, with the junction holding 14 bases beyond the gene matches. Each collaborating institution followed its own protocols to collect whole blood in K2EDTA tubes. For TCRbeta analysis, collaborator samples were shipped as frozen whole blood, as isolated PBMCs, or as DNA extracted from either sample type. The rearrangement combines TRBV5-4 with TRBJ1-2, with 7 middle bases fitting TRBD1. The sequenced sample consisted of peripheral blood. This TCR derives from an elderly woman with active or convalescent COVID-19. The CDR3 loop reads CASSLVGRGGERNGYTF. The nucleotides are TGTGCCAGCAGCTTGGTCGGGCGAGGGGGCGAACGAAATGGCTACACCTTC.